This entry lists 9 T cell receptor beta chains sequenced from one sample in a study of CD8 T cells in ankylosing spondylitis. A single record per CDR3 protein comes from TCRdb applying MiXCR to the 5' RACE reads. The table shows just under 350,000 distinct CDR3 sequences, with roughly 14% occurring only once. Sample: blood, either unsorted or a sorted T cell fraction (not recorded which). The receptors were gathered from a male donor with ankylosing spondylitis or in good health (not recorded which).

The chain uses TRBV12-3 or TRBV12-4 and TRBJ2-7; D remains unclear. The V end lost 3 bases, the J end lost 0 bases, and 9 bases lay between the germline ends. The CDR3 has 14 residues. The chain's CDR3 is CASSFSRSSYEQYF. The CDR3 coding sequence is TGTGCCAGCAGTTTCTCGCGGAGCTCCTACGAGCAGTACTTC.

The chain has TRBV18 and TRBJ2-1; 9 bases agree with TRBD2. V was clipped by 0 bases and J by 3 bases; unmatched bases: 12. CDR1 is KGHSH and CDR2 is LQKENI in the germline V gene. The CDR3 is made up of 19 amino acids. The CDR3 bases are TGTGCCAGCTCACCACCGGGACTAGCAGGTTCGTGGGTCTACAATGAGCAGTTCTTC. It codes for CASSPPGLAGSWVYNEQFF.

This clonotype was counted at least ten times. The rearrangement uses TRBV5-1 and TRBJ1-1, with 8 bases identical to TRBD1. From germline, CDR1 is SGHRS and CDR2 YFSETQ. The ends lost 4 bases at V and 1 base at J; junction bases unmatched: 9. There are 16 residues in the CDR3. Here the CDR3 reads CASSPGQGFANTEAFF. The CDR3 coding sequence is TGCGCCAGCAGCCCCGGACAGGGCTTCGCGAACACTGAAGCTTTCTTT.

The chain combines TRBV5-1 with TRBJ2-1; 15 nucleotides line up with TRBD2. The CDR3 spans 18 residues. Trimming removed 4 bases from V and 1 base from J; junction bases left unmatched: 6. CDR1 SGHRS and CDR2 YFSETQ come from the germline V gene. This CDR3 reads CASSQGLAGGRSYNEQFF. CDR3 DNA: TGCGCCAGCAGCCAGGGACTAGCGGGAGGAAGGTCCTACAATGAGCAGTTCTTC.

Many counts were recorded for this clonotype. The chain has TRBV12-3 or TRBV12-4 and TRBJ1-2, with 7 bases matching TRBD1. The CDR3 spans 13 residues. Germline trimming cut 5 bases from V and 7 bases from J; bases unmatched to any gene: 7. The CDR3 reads CASSNDRVGGYTF. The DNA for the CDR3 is TGTGCCAGCAGTAACGACAGGGTGGGTGGCTACACCTTC.

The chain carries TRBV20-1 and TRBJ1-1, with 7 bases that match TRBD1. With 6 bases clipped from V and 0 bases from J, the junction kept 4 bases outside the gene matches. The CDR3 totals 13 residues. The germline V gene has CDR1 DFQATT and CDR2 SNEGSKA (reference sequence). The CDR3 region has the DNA TGCAGTGCCGTGACAGGGTTGAACACTGAAGCTTTCTTT. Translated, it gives CSAVTGLNTEAFF.

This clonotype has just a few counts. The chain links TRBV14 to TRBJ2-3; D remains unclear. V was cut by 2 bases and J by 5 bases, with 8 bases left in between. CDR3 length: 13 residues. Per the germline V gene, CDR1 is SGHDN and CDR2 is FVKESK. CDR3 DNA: TGTGCCAGCAGCCAACATGTCAAAGATACGCAGTATTTT. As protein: CASSQHVKDTQYF.

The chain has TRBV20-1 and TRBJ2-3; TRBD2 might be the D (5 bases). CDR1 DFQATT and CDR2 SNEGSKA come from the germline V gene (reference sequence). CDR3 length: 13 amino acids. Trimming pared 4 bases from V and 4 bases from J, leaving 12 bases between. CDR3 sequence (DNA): TGCAGTGCTACGGACTCAATCCCAGATACGCAGTATTTT. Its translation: CSATDSIPDTQYF.

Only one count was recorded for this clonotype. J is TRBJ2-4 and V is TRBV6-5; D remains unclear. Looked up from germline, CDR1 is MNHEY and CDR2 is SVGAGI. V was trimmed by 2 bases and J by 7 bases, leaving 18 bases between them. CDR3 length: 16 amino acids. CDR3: CASSYGIHQTSNIQYF. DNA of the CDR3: TGTGCCAGCAGTTACGGTATCCACCAGACCTCGAACATTCAGTACTTC.